This T cell receptor (beta chain) comes out of a study of shared clonotypes between healthy human individuals. Study conclusions and caveats: The genetic and exposure-history diversity represented was limited by few donors. Larger estimated richness was generally recorded for naive subsets relative to memory subsets.

Genomic DNA (from each subset) was split evenly across several immunoSEQ plates. Only in-frame clones appear in the TCRdb table, and some are missing; sequencing was by immunoSEQ multiplex PCR. Of over a million clones listed, approximately 78% were seen once; the top ten hold under 0.8%. About this clone itself: Its cognate antigen is unknown.

Germline V gene data show CDR1 as MGHRA and CDR2 as YSYEKL. The CDR3 extends over 15 amino acids. The V and J ends lost 0 bases and 5 bases respectively, with 13 bases between them. The chain recombines TRBV4-1 with TRBJ1-2; D is undetermined. The receptor was derived from a man younger than 35 in good health. Some clones in this sample may be carry-over from other donors' samples. The sequencing input was memory CD4+ T cells from PBMCs. Subset described: CD45RA-negative fraction. CDR3 sequence reads: CASSQDGSLAYGYTF. CDR3 coding DNA: TGCGCCAGCAGCCAAGATGGTTCGCTAGCGTATGGCTACACCTTC.